The T cell receptor (beta chain) described here comes from a study of blood T cell repertoires in COVID-19. In the study overall: Specimens from acute and convalescent COVID-19 originated in the United States, Italy and Spain. T cells, B-cell-depleted T cells, or PBMCs provided the cDNA or gDNA that served as material.

The table came from immunoSEQ multiplex PCR; TCRdb's copy has only in-frame clones and leaves some out. The data hold some 150,000 clones, with 84% observed a single time. V lost 5 bases and J lost 8; bases outside the gene matches: 6. Germline CDR1 reads SGHTA; CDR2 reads FQGNSA. The CDR3 is made up of 14 amino acids. Across 20 to 25 US areas, participants ranged in age from roughly 18 to 89 years. Those designated as exposed participants met a COVID-19 case within 2 weeks before study entry. This receptor was obtained from a woman in her forties or fifties who had been exposed to COVID-19. Source material: PBMCs or T cells enriched from blood (not recorded which). This rearrangement joins TRBV7-2 to TRBJ2-2, with 9 bases fitting TRBD1. CDR3 sequence (DNA): TGTGCCAGCAGCCGGGACAGGGCTTTTGGGGAGCTGTTTTTT. Protein sequence: CASSRDRAFGELFF.